This entry describes one T cell receptor beta chain. The time point: week 3, after first cycle of checkpoint inhibitor. Sampling occurred pretreatment (T0) and at week 3 (W3), after cycle one of checkpoint blockade. At 12 weeks after first infusion, RECIST 1.1 defined response for most patients. No patient had earlier systemic cancer treatment, concurrent immunosuppressants, or another active cancer. The sample originates from a study of blood T cell dynamics during melanoma immunotherapy. On the study more broadly: Patients with metastatic melanoma got pembrolizumab or nivolumab-ipilimumab as first-line care.

Generated by immunoSEQ multiplex PCR, the TCRdb table keeps only in-frame clones and is missing some. The sample has more than 15,000 clones; 87% are singletons. This clonotype was obtained from a human donor with melanoma. This specimen was blood, taken from a patient treated with checkpoint blockade.

Written as DNA, the CDR3 is TGTGCCAGCAGCTTACTAGCGGGAGGGCTAGGGGAGACCCAGTACTTC. It encodes CASSLLAGGLGETQYF. The chain links TRBV7-2 to TRBJ2-5; TRBD2 matches at 12 bases. The CDR3 is made up of 16 amino acids. V dropped 2 bases and J dropped 5; count of bases not matched to a gene: 6. Germline V lookup: CDR1 SGHTA, CDR2 FQGNSA.